This T cell receptor (beta chain) was sequenced in a study of T cells after posttransplantation cyclophosphamide. A marrow graft followed busulfan-fludarabine conditioning, with cyclophosphamide on days +3 and +4. V lost 1 base and J 3 bases, leaving 18 bases between the germline ends. In germline, CDR1 is MNHNS, CDR2 SASEGT. The CDR3 sequence is 17 residues long. Study-wide results and limits: Blood and skin or GI T cell repertoires showed limited TRB overlap.

This clone was observed at least ten times. Its antigen is not known. Using immunoSEQ multiplex PCR, the repertoire was profiled, and TCRdb retains in-frame clones only, with some absent. The record shows more than 10,000 clones for this sample, with no singletons present. The starting material was PBMCs, obtained after allogeneic stem cell transplant with posttransplant cyclophosphamide. This chain uses TRBV6-1 with TRBJ1-2; weak D call: TRBD1 (5 bases). This receptor was obtained from a female patient between 40 and 55 years old who received an allogeneic stem cell transplant from an unrelated donor, was CMV-positive, and had acute GVHD only. Some T cells may be transferred from the graft donor. For the CDR3, the DNA is TGTGCCAGCAGTGAAGGAGAGACAGCCCCTAATTACTATGGCTACACCTTC. Translation gives CASSEGETAPNYYGYTF.